The T cell receptor (beta chain) described here comes from a study of memory CD4+ T cells and cytomegalovirus serostatus. On the study more broadly: Donors were healthy Belgian adults, under 10 CMV seropositive and about 24 seronegative.

This clone was seen a few times. What it binds is not known. Profiled with immunoSEQ multiplex PCR; TCRdb holds only in-frame clones, not every one. The sample includes 40,000 to 55,000 clones, over 70% of them seen just once. The sort gate was single viable CD3+CD4+CD8-CD45RO+ cells for memory CD4+ T cells. After thawing, CD4+ T cells were positively selected. Findings of the study overall: Repertoires predicted CMV serostatus with median bootstrapped AUC of 0.95.

The V and J ends lost 0 bases and 6 bases respectively, with 9 bases between them. Germline CDR1 reads LGHNA; CDR2 reads YSLEER. The CDR3 sequence is 14 residues long. The sample consisted of memory CD4+ T cells from blood. This chain uses TRBV4-3 with TRBJ2-1; D remains unclear. The receptor comes from an adult in good health and CMV-seropositive. CDR3 protein: CASSQDLAANEQFF. CDR3 nucleotide sequence: TGCGCCAGCAGCCAAGATCTGGCGGCCAATGAGCAGTTCTTC.